This is a list of T cell receptor beta chains from one sample in a study of blood T cell repertoires in COVID-19. Assay: immunoSEQ multiplex PCR; the TCRdb copy retains only in-frame clones and omits some. Seen here are 230,000 or so clones, 85% observed once, and the top ten hold about 7%. Sequenced: PBMCs or T cells enriched from blood (not recorded which). These receptors originate from a woman aged 50 to 65 who had been exposed to COVID-19. CDR3s include the opening cysteine and the closing phenylalanine or tryptophan. The D gene is left open where the match is weak. The size of a clone is reported for some rows only, either as once, few or many, or as a class for expanded clones.

clone_size	d_call	v_call	j_call	cdr3_length	cdr3_aa	cdr3_nt
NA	TRBD1	TRBV7-9	TRBJ1-5	15	CASSTEGASNQPQHF	TGTGCCAGCAGCACCGAGGGGGCCAGCAATCAGCCCCAGCATTTT
NA	TRBD1	TRBV5-6	TRBJ1-1	13	CASSSDRGTEAFF	TGTGCCAGCAGCTCCGACAGGGGCACTGAAGCTTTCTTT
NA	TRBD1	TRBV11-2	TRBJ1-2	15	CASSLAGQVSYGYTF	TGTGCCAGCAGCTTAGCCGGACAGGTCTCCTATGGCTACACCTTC
NA	NA	TRBV7-3	TRBJ1-2	13	CASSPSQGLDYTF	TGTGCCAGCAGCCCCTCTCAGGGACTTGACTACACCTTC
NA	NA	TRBV7-9	TRBJ1-2	13	CASSLQGTEGYTF	TGTGCCAGCAGCTTACAGGGCACCGAGGGCTACACCTTC
NA	TRBD1	TRBV29-1	TRBJ1-2	15	CSVDRAGQGDYGYTF	TGCAGCGTTGATCGGGCCGGACAGGGTGACTATGGCTACACCTTC
NA	TRBD1	TRBV2	TRBJ1-2	14	CASSDWTGDYGYTF	TGTGCCAGCAGTGACTGGACAGGGGACTATGGCTACACCTTC
NA	NA	TRBV11-2	TRBJ1-2	13	CASSPGPGLRYTF	TGTGCCAGCAGCCCAGGGCCAGGGCTCCGCTACACCTTC
NA	NA	TRBV3-1/TRBV3-2	TRBJ2-7	12	CASSQRGGEQYF	TGTGCCAGCAGCCAGAGGGGGGGCGAGCAGTACTTC
NA	TRBD1	TRBV19	TRBJ2-3	16	CASSISGQSLADTQYF	TGTGCCAGTAGTATATCGGGACAGAGTCTTGCAGATACGCAGTATTTT
once	TRBD1	TRBV4-1	TRBJ2-1	16	CASSLQLDRGKNEQFF	TGCGCCAGCAGCCTACAATTGGACAGGGGGAAGAATGAGCAGTTCTTC
many	TRBD2	TRBV5-1	TRBJ2-1	14	CASSNTSGGTEQFF	TGCGCCAGCAGCAATACTAGCGGGGGGACCGAACAGTTCTTC
NA	NA	TRBV27	TRBJ1-1	14	CASSPRTANTEAFF	TGTGCCAGCAGTCCTCGGACAGCCAACACTGAAGCTTTCTTT
NA	TRBD1	TRBV11-2	TRBJ1-3	15	CASSTNRGRGNTIYF	TGTGCCAGCAGCACCAACAGGGGTAGGGGAAACACCATATATTTT
NA	TRBD1	TRBV24-1	TRBJ2-1	12	CAVDRGLGEQFF	TGTGCCGTAGACAGGGGTTTGGGTGAGCAGTTCTTC
NA	TRBD1	TRBV5-6	TRBJ1-1	16	CASSRDRGSMNTEAFF	TGTGCCAGCAGCAGGGACAGGGGGAGCATGAACACTGAAGCTTTCTTT
NA	NA	TRBV28	TRBJ1-1	13	CASSFSQRTEAFF	TGTGCCAGCAGTTTTAGCCAGAGGACTGAAGCTTTCTTT
NA	TRBD2	TRBV10-3	TRBJ2-2	14	CATRSGGAFGELFF	TGTGCCACCAGAAGCGGGGGGGCCTTCGGGGAGCTGTTTTTT
NA	NA	TRBV5-5	TRBJ1-2	12	CASRDSNYGYTF	TGTGCCAGCAGGGACAGTAACTATGGCTACACCTTC
NA	NA	TRBV6-5	TRBJ1-2	14	CASSYSVNYYGYTF	TGTGCCAGCAGTTACTCTGTCAACTACTATGGCTACACCTTC
NA	NA	TRBV13	TRBJ1-1	12	CASKQGGTEAFF	TGTGCCAGCAAACAGGGTGGGACTGAAGCTTTCTTT
NA	NA	TRBV7-8	TRBJ2-7	12	CASSFVSYEQYF	TGTGCCAGCAGCTTTGTATCCTACGAGCAGTACTTC
NA	TRBD1	TRBV6-5	TRBJ1-5	15	CASSRTGDSNQPQHF	TGTGCCAGCAGTAGGACAGGAGATAGCAATCAGCCCCAGCATTTT
few	NA	TRBV6-1	TRBJ2-7	14	CASSDRGGTYEQYF	TGTGCCAGCAGTGATCGGGGCGGGACCTACGAGCAGTACTTC
once	NA	TRBV7-2	TRBJ2-7	15	CASSLSGRSSYEQYF	TGTGCCAGCAGCCTCTCAGGCCGCTCCTCCTACGAGCAGTACTTC
once	TRBD1	TRBV18	TRBJ1-4	16	CASSPQPGQGYEKLFF	TGTGCCAGCTCACCACAGCCGGGACAGGGGTATGAAAAACTGTTTTTT
NA	TRBD1	TRBV5-1	TRBJ2-2	16	CASSLKRGQNTGELFF	TGCGCCAGCAGCTTGAAAAGGGGGCAGAACACCGGGGAGCTGTTTTTT
once	NA	TRBV6-2/TRBV6-3	TRBJ2-5	13	CASSPGTVETQYF	TGTGCCAGCAGTCCCGGGACTGTCGAGACCCAGTACTTC
NA	NA	TRBV28	TRBJ1-1	11	CASSLWPEAFF	TGTGCCAGCAGTTTGTGGCCAGAAGCTTTCTTT
NA	NA	TRBV2	TRBJ1-5	13	CASSEQKRQPQHF	TGTGCCAGCAGTGAGCAAAAACGGCAGCCCCAGCATTTT
NA	TRBD1	TRBV28	TRBJ2-7	14	CASSTGTGRHEQYF	TGTGCCAGCAGTACCGGGACAGGGCGGCACGAGCAGTACTTC
few	NA	TRBV29-1	TRBJ1-1	13	CSVSTPVNTEAFF	TGCAGCGTCTCAACGCCAGTGAACACTGAAGCTTTCTTT
NA	NA	TRBV5-6	TRBJ1-4	13	CASGGRANEKLFF	TGTGCCAGCGGGGGCAGGGCCAATGAAAAACTGTTTTTT
NA	NA	TRBV5-1	TRBJ1-2	15	CASSLERADSYGYTF	TGCGCCAGCAGCTTGGAGAGGGCTGATAGCTATGGCTACACCTTC
NA	NA	TRBV3-1/TRBV3-2	TRBJ2-6	14	CASSPLTGANVLTF	TGTGCCAGCAGCCCTTTAACTGGGGCCAACGTCCTGACTTTC
NA	NA	TRBV30	TRBJ1-1	12	CACTGLGTEAFF	TGTGCCTGCACAGGGTTGGGCACTGAAGCTTTCTTT
once	TRBD1	TRBV29-1	TRBJ1-4	12	CSVELQGEKLFF	TGCAGCGTTGAACTACAGGGGGAAAAACTGTTTTTT
once	TRBD1	TRBV5-4	TRBJ1-2	14	CASSLTGAKGGYTF	TGTGCCAGCAGCTTGACAGGGGCAAAGGGTGGCTACACCTTC
NA	TRBD1	TRBV5-1	TRBJ2-3	15	CASGGQRMNTDTQYF	TGCGCCAGCGGGGGACAGAGGATGAACACAGATACGCAGTATTTT
NA	TRBD1	TRBV3-1/TRBV3-2	TRBJ2-7	13	CASRWTGEDEQYF	TGTGCCAGCCGATGGACAGGGGAGGACGAGCAGTACTTC
NA	TRBD1	TRBV28	TRBJ1-2	17	CASSLSLLGQRNYGYTF	TGTGCCAGCAGTTTAAGTCTATTGGGACAGAGAAACTATGGCTACACCTTC
NA	NA	TRBV4-1	TRBJ1-3	17	CASSQVVVGGSGNTIYF	TGCGCCAGCAGCCAAGTGGTGGTGGGGGGCTCTGGAAACACCATATATTTT
NA	NA	TRBV7-8	TRBJ2-7	14	CASSLSSGAYEQYF	TGTGCCAGCAGCTTAAGTAGCGGAGCCTACGAGCAGTACTTC
NA	TRBD1	TRBV7-9	TRBJ1-2	14	CASSLFAGGYGYTF	TGTGCCAGCAGCTTATTCGCAGGGGGCTATGGCTACACCTTC
NA	NA	TRBV5-1	TRBJ2-5	15	CASSPRGELLETQYF	TGCGCCAGCAGCCCCCGCGGGGAGCTACTAGAGACCCAGTACTTC
NA	TRBD1	TRBV28	TRBJ1-3	14	CASSLGQGRHTIYF	TGTGCCAGCAGTTTAGGACAGGGAAGGCACACCATATATTTT
NA	TRBD1	TRBV3-1/TRBV3-2	TRBJ1-6	14	CASSGQEGNSPLHF	TGTGCCAGCAGCGGACAGGAGGGGAATTCACCCCTCCACTTT
NA	TRBD2	TRBV7-3	TRBJ2-1	15	CASSISGGSYNEQFF	TGTGCCAGCAGCATTAGCGGGGGGTCCTACAATGAGCAGTTCTTC
NA	TRBD1	TRBV29-1	TRBJ1-4	17	CSVGYGTARGTNEKLFF	TGCAGCGTTGGTTACGGGACAGCCCGGGGGACTAATGAAAAACTGTTTTTT
once	NA	TRBV4-3	TRBJ2-2	15	CASSQDWQVTGELFF	TGCGCCAGCAGCCAAGATTGGCAGGTCACCGGGGAGCTGTTTTTT
NA	TRBD1	TRBV5-1	TRBJ1-1	15	CASSSGGGTGTEAFF	TGCGCCAGCAGCTCAGGAGGGGGCACGGGCACTGAAGCTTTCTTT
NA	TRBD1	TRBV28	TRBJ2-6	17	CASSPTGGVTGANVLTF	TGTGCCAGCAGTCCGACAGGGGGGGTAACTGGGGCCAACGTCCTGACTTTC
NA	NA	TRBV10-3	TRBJ1-2	14	CAISESDGGNGYTF	TGTGCCATCAGTGAGTCGGACGGAGGCAATGGCTACACCTTC
once	NA	TRBV7-2	TRBJ1-1	14	CASSLGPRNTEAFF	TGTGCCAGCAGCTTAGGGCCCAGGAACACTGAAGCTTTCTTT
NA	NA	TRBV6-5	TRBJ1-6	15	CASSHSPGLGSPLHF	TGTGCCAGCAGCCATTCCCCGGGACTGGGATCACCCCTCCACTTT